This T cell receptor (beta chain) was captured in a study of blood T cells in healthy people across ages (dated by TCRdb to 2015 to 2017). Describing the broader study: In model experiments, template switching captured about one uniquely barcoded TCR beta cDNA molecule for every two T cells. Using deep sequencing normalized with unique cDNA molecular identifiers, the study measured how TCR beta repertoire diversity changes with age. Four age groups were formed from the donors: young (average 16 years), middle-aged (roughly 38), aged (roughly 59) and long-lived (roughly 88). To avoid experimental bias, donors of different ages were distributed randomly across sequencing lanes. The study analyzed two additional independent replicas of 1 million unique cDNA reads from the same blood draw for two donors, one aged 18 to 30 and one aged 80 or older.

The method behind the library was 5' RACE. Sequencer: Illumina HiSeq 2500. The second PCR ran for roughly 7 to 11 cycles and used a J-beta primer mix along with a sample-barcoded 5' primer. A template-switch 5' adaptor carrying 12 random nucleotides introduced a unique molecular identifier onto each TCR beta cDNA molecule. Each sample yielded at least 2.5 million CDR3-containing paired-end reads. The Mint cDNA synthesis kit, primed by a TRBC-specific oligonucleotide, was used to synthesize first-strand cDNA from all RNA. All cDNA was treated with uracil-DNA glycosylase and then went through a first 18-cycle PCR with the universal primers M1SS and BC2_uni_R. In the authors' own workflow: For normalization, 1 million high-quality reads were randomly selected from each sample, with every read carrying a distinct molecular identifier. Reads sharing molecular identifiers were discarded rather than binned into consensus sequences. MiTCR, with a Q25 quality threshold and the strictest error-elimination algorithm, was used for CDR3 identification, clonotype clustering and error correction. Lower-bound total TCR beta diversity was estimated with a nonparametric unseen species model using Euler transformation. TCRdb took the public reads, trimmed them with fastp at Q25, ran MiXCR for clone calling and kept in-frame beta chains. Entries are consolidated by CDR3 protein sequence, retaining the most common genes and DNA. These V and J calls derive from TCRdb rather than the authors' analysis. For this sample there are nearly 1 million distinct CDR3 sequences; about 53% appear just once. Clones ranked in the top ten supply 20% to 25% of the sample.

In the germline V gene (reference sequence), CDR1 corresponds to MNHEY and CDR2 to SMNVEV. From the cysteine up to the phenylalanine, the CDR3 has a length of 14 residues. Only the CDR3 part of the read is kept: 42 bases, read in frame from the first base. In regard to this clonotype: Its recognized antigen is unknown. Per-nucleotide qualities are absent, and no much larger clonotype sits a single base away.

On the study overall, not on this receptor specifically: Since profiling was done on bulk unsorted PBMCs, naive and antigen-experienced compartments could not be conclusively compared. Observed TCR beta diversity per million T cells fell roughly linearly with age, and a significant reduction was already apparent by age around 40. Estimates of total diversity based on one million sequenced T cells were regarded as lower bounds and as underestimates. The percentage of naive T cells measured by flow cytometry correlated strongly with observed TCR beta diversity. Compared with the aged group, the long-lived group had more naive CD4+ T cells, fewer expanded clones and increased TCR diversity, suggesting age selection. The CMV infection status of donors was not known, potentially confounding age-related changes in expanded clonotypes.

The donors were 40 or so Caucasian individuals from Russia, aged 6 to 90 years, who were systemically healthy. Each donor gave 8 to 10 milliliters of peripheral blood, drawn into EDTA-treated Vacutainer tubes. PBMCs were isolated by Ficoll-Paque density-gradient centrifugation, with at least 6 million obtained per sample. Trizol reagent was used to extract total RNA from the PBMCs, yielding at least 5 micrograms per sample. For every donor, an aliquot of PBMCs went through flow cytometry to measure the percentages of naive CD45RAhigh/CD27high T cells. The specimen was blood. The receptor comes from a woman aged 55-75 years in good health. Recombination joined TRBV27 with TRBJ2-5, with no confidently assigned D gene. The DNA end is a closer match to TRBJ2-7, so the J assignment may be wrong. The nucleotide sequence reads TGTGCCAGCAGTTTACTTGGTTACTCCTACGAGCAGTACTTC. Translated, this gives CASSLLGYSYEQYF.